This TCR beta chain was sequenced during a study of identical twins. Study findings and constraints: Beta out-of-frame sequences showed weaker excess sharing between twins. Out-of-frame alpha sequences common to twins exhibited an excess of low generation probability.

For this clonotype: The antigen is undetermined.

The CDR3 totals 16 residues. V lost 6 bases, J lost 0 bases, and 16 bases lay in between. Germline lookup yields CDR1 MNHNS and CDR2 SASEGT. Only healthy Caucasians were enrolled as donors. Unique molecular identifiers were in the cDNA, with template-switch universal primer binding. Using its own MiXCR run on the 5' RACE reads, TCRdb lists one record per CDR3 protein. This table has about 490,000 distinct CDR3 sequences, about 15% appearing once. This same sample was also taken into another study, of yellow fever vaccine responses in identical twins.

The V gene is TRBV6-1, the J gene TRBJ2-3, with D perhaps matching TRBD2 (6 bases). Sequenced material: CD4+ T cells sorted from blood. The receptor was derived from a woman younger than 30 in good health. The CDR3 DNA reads TGTGCCAGCAGCAGCCGGGGGTTCGGTAGCACAGATACGCAGTATTTT. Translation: CASSSRGFGSTDTQYF.